What follows describes a single T cell receptor (beta chain). No cognate antigen has been identified for it. No base quality information exists; no much larger clone differs at one position. The sample belongs to a study of control samples from healthy donors and cancer patients (dated by TCRdb to 2019 to 2021). The library was obtained by the immunoSEQ multiplex PCR assay. TCRdb limited this immuneACCESS table to in-frame rearrangements with V and J called. A share of clones is missing; checked studies link under half to unresolved V genes, and the rest is unexplained. The table for this sample lists around 30,000 clones; around 94% of them were counted only once. The ten largest clones add up to about 7% of the sample. V has 4 bases trimmed and J has 7 bases trimmed; junction bases matching no gene number 4. The CDR3 runs 15 amino acids, cysteine and phenylalanine included. Of all the DNA, just the CDR3 is kept, 45 bases in frame from base 1. The germline V gene (reference sequence) supplies CDR1 SGHNT and CDR2 YYREEE.

The sample consisted of blood. The chain couples TRBV5-4 to TRBJ2-2, with TRBD2 identical over 13 junction bases. This sequence originates from a man between 60 and 70 years old in good health. The CDR3 is CASSPGLAGLGELFF. In nucleotide form, the sequence is TGTGCCAGCAGCCCGGGACTAGCGGGGCTCGGGGAGCTGTTTTTT.